This T cell receptor (beta chain) was documented in a study of T cell changes during pregnancy in multiple sclerosis. The protocol was immunoSEQ multiplex PCR, while the TCRdb copy is restricted to in-frame clones and leaves out a portion. Altogether about 36,000 clones are present, around nine tenths being singletons, with the ten largest covering around 11%. This CDR3 has 17 residues. Germline loops: CDR1 SEHNR, CDR2 FQNEAQ (reference sequence). The J segment lost 2 bases and the V segment lost 4 bases, leaving 7 bases of the junction unmatched. The specimen was CD8+ T cells from peripheral blood mononuclear cells, collected in the third trimester of pregnancy. The rearrangement uses TRBV7-9 and TRBJ2-5; 13 positions match TRBD2. This clonotype was sampled from a female donor with multiple sclerosis, enrolled in a pregnancy study. The CDR3 bases are TGTGCCAGCAGCTCTGATGGACTAGCGGGGGAGCAAGAGACCCAGTACTTC. Translation gives CASSSDGLAGEQETQYF.